These 14 T cell receptor beta chains were sequenced from one sample in a study of shared clonotypes between healthy human individuals. The protocol was immunoSEQ multiplex PCR, while the TCRdb copy is restricted to in-frame clones and leaves out a portion. The sample has around 480,000 clones, about 80% seen once. The sample was PBMCs. The receptors were sampled from a woman aged 40 to 49 in good health. Some clones in this sample may be carry-over from other donors' samples.

This chain joins TRBV5-1 and TRBJ2-5, with 8 positions matching TRBD2. CDR3 size: 15 residues. Germline loops: CDR1 SGHRS, CDR2 YFSETQ. Trimming cost V 6 bases and J 5 bases; bases outside gene matches: 12. The CDR3 DNA follows: TGCGCCAGCAACTTAGAACCGGGACTAGTGGAGACCCAGTACTTC. Encoded protein: CASNLEPGLVETQYF. Complete variable domain (other parts from reference TRBV5-1 and TRBJ2-5): KAGVTQTPRYLIKTRGQQVTLSCSPISGHRSVSWYQQTPGQGLQFLFEYFSETQRNKGNFPGRFSGRQFSNSRSEMNVSTLELGDSALYLCASNLEPGLVETQYFGPGTRLLVL.

The genes are TRBV27 and TRBJ1-5; D is undetermined. Trimming left V 5 bases short and J 1 base short, with 6 bases between. CDR3 size: 13 residues. Germline CDR1 is MNHEY and CDR2 is SMNVEV (reference sequence). CDR3 region: CASSTVSNQPQHF. DNA of the CDR3: TGTGCCAGCAGTACCGTAAGCAATCAGCCCCAGCATTTT.

The rearrangement links TRBV4-2 to TRBJ2-3; 9 bases are a match to TRBD2. Germline loops: CDR1 LGHNA, CDR2 YNFKEQ. This CDR3 is 16 amino acids long. Trimming cost V 1 base and J 5 bases; bases outside gene matches: 7. This chain's CDR3 is CASSQVQREAGDTQYF. The DNA of the CDR3 is TGTGCCAGCAGCCAAGTCCAGCGGGAGGCTGGAGATACGCAGTATTTT.

This chain uses TRBV27 with TRBJ1-5; weak D call: TRBD1 (6 bases). V was trimmed by 5 bases and J by 4 bases, leaving 9 bases between them. Per the germline V gene, CDR1 is MNHEY and CDR2 is SMNVEV (reference sequence). The CDR3 sequence is 13 residues long. CDR3 in amino acids: CASSPTGNQPQHF. CDR3 sequence (DNA): TGTGCCAGCAGTCCAACAGGGAATCAGCCCCAGCATTTT.

This clone was seen a single time. V usage is TRBV28 and J usage is TRBJ1-4; 11 bases are a match to TRBD1. The CDR3 has 15 residues. V lost 6 bases, J lost 7 bases, and 7 bases stayed unmatched. Germline V gene sequence: CDR1 MDHEN, CDR2 SYDVKM. DNA for the CDR3: TGTGCCAGCAGGATGGGGGGACAGGGGGGTGAAAAACTGTTTTTT. It encodes CASRMGGQGGEKLFF.

V and J are TRBV27 and TRBJ1-1; D is perhaps TRBD1 (6 bases). Trimming left V 4 bases short and J 4 bases short, with 16 bases between. Germline assignment: CDR1 MNHEY and CDR2 SMNVEV (reference sequence). The CDR3 is made up of 15 amino acids. The CDR3 DNA is TGTGCCAGCAGTTCGGGGGCGTCCGGAGGCACTGAAGCTTTCTTT. It translates to CASSSGASGGTEAFF.

This chain links TRBV19 with TRBJ2-7, with D perhaps matching TRBD1 or TRBD2 (7 bases each). The CDR3 is made up of 15 amino acids. V shed 2 bases and J shed 0 bases, with 11 bases lying between them. Germline CDR1 LNHDA, CDR2 SQIVND (reference sequence). DNA of the CDR3: TGTGCCAGTAGTATACAGCGGGACAGCTCCTACGAGCAGTACTTC. Translated, it gives CASSIQRDSSYEQYF.

This clone has more than one count but fewer than ten. The chain combines TRBV28 with TRBJ1-1; a possible D gene is TRBD1 (5 bases). The germline V and J ends were trimmed by 5 bases and 1 base, with 8 bases remaining between them. CDR1 and CDR2 from the germline V gene are MDHEN and SYDVKM. The CDR3 runs 13 residues. The CDR3 spells CASSRGPNTEAFF. The CDR3 DNA reads as TGTGCCAGCAGTCGGGGACCGAACACTGAAGCTTTCTTT.

CDR3 DNA: TGTGCCAGCAGCTTAGACGGCAGTTACAATGAGCAGTTCTTC. It encodes CASSLDGSYNEQFF. V and J are TRBV7-7 and TRBJ2-1; D is unresolved. Germline CDR1 is SSHAT and CDR2 is FNYEAQ (reference sequence). Trimming cost V 1 base and J 4 bases, with 8 bases left between them. The CDR3 totals 14 residues.

The chain employs TRBV5-8 and TRBJ2-7; no clear D gene. V lost 0 bases and J 6 bases, leaving 13 bases between the germline ends. Looked up from germline, CDR1 is SGHTS and CDR2 is YDEGEE. CDR3 size: 14 residues. CDR3 protein: CASSLEVADPEQYF. The CDR3 coding sequence is TGTGCCAGCAGCTTGGAAGTGGCGGATCCCGAGCAGTACTTC.

The genes are TRBV5-6 and TRBJ2-7, with 10 bases that match TRBD1. This CDR3 spans 14 amino acids. Looked up from germline, CDR1 is SGHDT and CDR2 is YYEEEE. V trimming: 3 bases; J trimming: 7 bases; junction bases outside the gene matches: 7. CDR3 sequence: CASSSTGGAWEQYF. The CDR3 DNA is TGTGCCAGCAGCTCGACAGGGGGCGCATGGGAGCAGTACTTC.

The rearrangement links TRBV5-6 to TRBJ2-7; maybe TRBD1 (7 bases). V lost 0 bases to trimming and J lost 0 bases, with 13 bases between them. The CDR3 runs 16 residues. CDR1 is SGHDT, CDR2 YYEEEE, per germline. The CDR3 DNA reads TGTGCCAGCAGCTTGGTCCAGGGGGGACACTCCTACGAGCAGTACTTC. Its protein is CASSLVQGGHSYEQYF.

The rearrangement links TRBV11-3 to TRBJ2-2, with 15 bases matching TRBD2. This CDR3 spans 16 amino acids. The junction had 2 bases not matched to a gene; V was cut back by 3 bases and J by 6 bases. Germline-derived CDR1 and CDR2 are SGHNT and YENEEA. CDR3 bases: TGTGCCAGCAGCTTGGGACTAGCGGGAGGATCCGGGGAGCTGTTTTTT. Its protein product is CASSLGLAGGSGELFF.

This clone was detected ten times or more. V is TRBV19 and J is TRBJ2-1; 11 nucleotides align to TRBD2. V trimming: 3 bases; J trimming: 8 bases; junction bases outside the gene matches: 3. Germline V gives CDR1 LNHDA, CDR2 SQIVND (reference sequence). The CDR3 is made up of 14 amino acids. The chain's CDR3 is CASSMGTSGDEQFF. The CDR3 DNA is TGTGCCAGTAGTATGGGGACTAGCGGAGATGAGCAGTTCTTC.